This T cell receptor (beta chain) came from a study of T cell changes during pregnancy in multiple sclerosis. Using immunoSEQ multiplex PCR, the repertoire was profiled, and TCRdb retains in-frame clones only, with some absent. The data contain more than 35,000 clones, over 75% of them singletons. This specimen was CD8+ T cells from peripheral blood mononuclear cells, taken in the third trimester of pregnancy. This TCR was recovered from a female donor with multiple sclerosis, enrolled in a pregnancy study.

This CDR3 reads CASSISSRGGVDTEAFF. The CDR3 bases are TGTGCCAGTAGTATTAGTTCGAGGGGGGGCGTTGACACTGAAGCTTTCTTT. The chain uses TRBV19 and TRBJ1-1; possibly TRBD1 for D (6 bases). The V and J ends lost 3 bases and 3 bases respectively, with 20 bases between them. Germline V gene lookup returns CDR1 LNHDA and CDR2 SQIVND (reference sequence). The CDR3 spans 17 residues.